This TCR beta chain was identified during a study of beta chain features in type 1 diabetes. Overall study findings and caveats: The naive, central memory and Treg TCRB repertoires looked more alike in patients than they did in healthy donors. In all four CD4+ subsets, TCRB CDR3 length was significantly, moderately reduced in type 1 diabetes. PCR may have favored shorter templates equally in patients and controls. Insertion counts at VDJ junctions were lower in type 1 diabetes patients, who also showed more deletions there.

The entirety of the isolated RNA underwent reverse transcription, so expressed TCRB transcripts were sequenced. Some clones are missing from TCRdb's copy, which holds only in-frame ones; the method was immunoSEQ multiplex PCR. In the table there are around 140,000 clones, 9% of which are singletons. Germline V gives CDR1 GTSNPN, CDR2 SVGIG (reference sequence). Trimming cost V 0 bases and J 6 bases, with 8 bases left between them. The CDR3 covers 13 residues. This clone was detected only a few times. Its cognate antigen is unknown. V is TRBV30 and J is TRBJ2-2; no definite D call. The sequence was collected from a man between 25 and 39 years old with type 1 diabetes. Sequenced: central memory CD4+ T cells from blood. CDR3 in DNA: TGTGCCTGGAGTGTAATTGAGGCCGGGGAGCTGTTTTTT. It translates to CAWSVIEAGELFF.